This entry concerns a single TCR beta chain. Antigen unknown. This specimen comes from a study of CD8+CD57+ T cells in acquired aplastic anemia. About the research overall: Sorted cells (CD4+ and CD8+) yielded DNA amounts that averaged approximately 3.2 ug.

The use of genomic DNA as template underpinned the TCR beta VDJ and CDR3 profiling. MiXCR, applied by TCRdb to the reads, yields one record per CDR3 protein. The data show tens of thousands of distinct CDR3 sequences, approximately 57% seen once. General study points: Patients and controls shared roughly 31 CD8+ CDR3 sequences, highly expressed in patients.

Patients chosen for sequencing had shown CD8+CD57+ cell expansion by flow cytometry. In all patients, the disease was severe acquired aplastic anemia. Blood came from patients not yet given any therapy. The CDR3 has 15 residues. Looked up from germline, CDR1 is ENHRY and CDR2 is SYGVKD. Trimming cost V 6 bases and J 0 bases; bases outside gene matches: 6. The source is a human donor with aplastic anemia. Sequencing was performed on sorted CD4+, CD8+, or CD8+CD57+ T cells (not recorded which) from PBMCs. The genes are TRBV10-3 and TRBJ2-3, with 7 bases that match TRBD2. The CDR3 DNA reads TGTGCCATCAGGCCAGCGGGGACGAGCACAGATACGCAGTATTTT. It encodes CAIRPAGTSTDTQYF.